What follows are 28 T cell receptor beta chains derived from one specimen sequenced in a study of beta chain features in type 1 diabetes. Notes on the study in general: There was a moderate but significant shortening of TCRB CDR3s in all four CD4+ subsets of Type 1 diabetes patients.

Which antigens these TCRs recognize remains unknown. The whole isolated RNA underwent reverse transcription, so sequencing captured expressed TCRB transcripts. Here immunoSEQ multiplex PCR was the method, and the copy in TCRdb shows in-frame clones only, minus some. The table shows some 360,000 clones, with over 8.5% occurring only once. Sequenced material: central memory CD4+ T cells from blood. These receptors were taken from a man aged 30 to 39 with type 1 diabetes.

This clone has more than one count but fewer than ten. The J gene is TRBJ2-2, the V gene TRBV9, with 7 bases aligning to TRBD2. The germline V gene has CDR1 SGDLS and CDR2 YYNGEE. V gave up 4 bases and J gave up 0 bases; unmatched junction bases: 6. CDR3 length: 16 amino acids. The CDR3, as DNA: TGTGCCAGCAGCCCTCTCGGGACTACGAACACCGGGGAGCTGTTTTTT. It specifies CASSPLGTTNTGELFF.

In its sample, this clone was seen many times. The chain uses TRBV23-1 and TRBJ2-3; maybe TRBD2 (5 bases). TRBV23-1 is annotated as an ORF whose role is uncertain. This CDR3 has 17 amino acids. V lost 4 bases and J 1 base, leaving 18 bases between the germline ends. CDR3 region: CASSLGLLRRCTDTQYF. CDR3 nucleotides: TGCGCCAGCAGTCTAGGACTTCTCCGCCGATGCACAGATACGCAGTATTTT.

This rearrangement joins TRBV7-6 to TRBJ2-7; no clear D. CDR3 size: 13 residues. CDR1 SGHVS and CDR2 FNYEAQ come from the germline V gene. V was clipped by 4 bases and J by 6 bases, with 13 bases between them. The CDR3 is CASSSDGNSEQYF. The CDR3 region has the DNA TGTGCCAGCAGCTCAGACGGAAATAGCGAGCAGTACTTC.

The rearrangement joins TRBV28 to TRBJ1-1; 9 nucleotides agree with TRBD1. This CDR3 comprises 15 residues. V was pared by 6 bases and J by 1 base, with 6 bases of the junction left unmatched. Germline V lookup: CDR1 MDHEN, CDR2 SYDVKM. This chain's CDR3 is CASSPGTGWNTEAFF. The DNA for the CDR3 is TGTGCCAGCAGCCCCGGGACAGGGTGGAACACTGAAGCTTTCTTT.

The V gene is TRBV9, the J gene TRBJ2-1; 7 bases line up with TRBD2. V gave up 0 bases and J gave up 4 bases; unmatched junction bases: 7. This CDR3 has 16 amino acids. Germline V gene data show CDR1 as SGDLS and CDR2 as YYNGEE. The CDR3 nucleotides are TGTGCCAGCAGCGTAGAAGCGGGGACCATTTACAATGAGCAGTTCTTC. Translation: CASSVEAGTIYNEQFF.

This clone occurred a few times. The chain links TRBV7-8 to TRBJ2-7, with 11 bases aligning to TRBD2. The CDR3 covers 15 residues. The germline V gene has CDR1 SGHVS and CDR2 FQNEAQ. V lost 8 bases, J lost 3 bases, and 9 bases stayed unmatched. CDR3 region: CASGPGLAVNYEQYF. CDR3 DNA: TGTGCCAGCGGACCGGGACTAGCGGTAAACTACGAGCAGTACTTC.

The rearrangement joins TRBV4-3 to TRBJ2-3; 9 nucleotides match TRBD2. The V segment lost 4 bases and the J segment 3 bases; nucleotides outside the gene matches: 5. The CDR3 contains 15 residues. In germline, CDR1 is LGHNA, CDR2 YSLEER. The DNA for the CDR3 is TGCGCCAGCAGCCCTAGCGGGAAAGTTACAGATACGCAGTATTTT. It is translated as CASSPSGKVTDTQYF.

In this sample, this clone turned up a few times. The V call is TRBV6-1, the J call TRBJ2-7, with D perhaps TRBD1 (6 bases). The CDR3 has 13 amino acids. V was cut by 4 bases and J by 6 bases, with 13 bases left in between. The V gene's germline CDR1 is MNHNS and CDR2 SASEGT. The CDR3 spells CASSAEYRVEQYF. The CDR3 region has the DNA TGTGCCAGCAGTGCCGAATACAGGGTCGAGCAGTACTTC.

This CDR3 is CASSLGVEDIQYF. The CDR3 nucleotides read TGCGCCAGCAGCTTGGGGGTAGAGGACATTCAGTACTTC. The rearrangement joins TRBV5-1 to TRBJ2-4; D not resolved. The germline V and J ends were trimmed by 0 bases and 8 bases, with 9 bases remaining between them. The CDR3 runs 13 residues. Germline assignment: CDR1 SGHRS and CDR2 YFSETQ.

This rearrangement joins TRBV7-2 to TRBJ2-7; tentative D call: TRBD2 (6 bases). Germline V gene data show CDR1 as SGHTA and CDR2 as FQGNSA. The CDR3 extends over 13 amino acids. The germline V and J ends were trimmed by 1 base and 7 bases, with 11 bases remaining between them. CDR3 in DNA: TGTGCCAGCAGCTTAGTAGGTGGGAGGGAGCAGTACTTC. This encodes CASSLVGGREQYF.

This clone was counted between two and nine times. The rearrangement uses TRBV5-1 and TRBJ2-3; perhaps D is TRBD1 or TRBD2 (6 bases each). V was shortened by 0 bases and J by 3 bases, with 11 bases between the two germline ends. Germline CDR1 reads SGHRS; CDR2 reads YFSETQ. CDR3 length: 15 residues. CDR3 in amino acids: CASSLAGAGTDTQYF. The CDR3 DNA sequence: TGCGCCAGCAGCTTGGCGGGGGCTGGGACAGATACGCAGTATTTT.

V and J are TRBV27 and TRBJ2-2, with unresolved D. Between the trimmed V and J ends, which lost 4 bases and 1 base, there was a span of 10 bases. Germline V gene lookup returns CDR1 MNHEY and CDR2 SMNVEV (reference sequence). This CDR3 region has 15 residues. CDR3 DNA: TGTGCCAGCAGTTCGGCAGGTCAGAACACCGGGGAGCTGTTTTTT. This translates into CASSSAGQNTGELFF.

The chain links TRBV7-9 to TRBJ1-2; D is undetermined. Germline V CDR1 and CDR2: SEHNR, FQNEAQ (reference sequence). CDR3 length: 13 amino acids. V was cut by 3 bases and J by 4 bases, with 9 bases left in between. The CDR3 region has the DNA TGTGCCAGCAGCTTCGGTGGTAGCTATGGCTACACCTTC. Protein sequence: CASSFGGSYGYTF.

V gene TRBV27 combines with J gene TRBJ1-2, with D tentatively TRBD1 (5 bases). CDR1 is MNHEY and CDR2 is SMNVEV in the germline V gene (reference sequence). The CDR3 is 15 amino acids. Trimming cost V 7 bases and J 0 bases, with 15 bases left between them. The CDR3 spells CASNPRDGSNYGYTF. In nucleotides, the CDR3 is TGTGCCAGCAACCCTAGGGACGGCTCTAACTATGGCTACACCTTC.

CDR3 sequence (DNA): TGTGCCGGGACTCGAGGGGTGAACACTGAAGCTTTCTTT. Translation: CAGTRGVNTEAFF. The chain recombines TRBV28 with TRBJ1-1; the D gene is possibly TRBD1 (5 bases). Germline CDR1 reads MDHEN; CDR2 reads SYDVKM. The CDR3 runs 13 residues. V was cut by 11 bases and J by 0 bases, with 13 bases left in between.

This clone appeared a few times. The rearrangement uses TRBV2 and TRBJ2-7; 11 bases line up with TRBD1. Germline CDR1 is SNHLY and CDR2 is FYNNEI. This CDR3 is 17 amino acids long. V dropped 5 bases and J dropped 0; count of bases not matched to a gene: 9. In DNA form, the CDR3 reads TGTGCCAGCAGTAGGACAGGGGGCGGACTAGTCTCCTACGAGCAGTACTTC. It translates to CASSRTGGGLVSYEQYF.

CDR3 loop: CSVGQGQLGEKLFF. Written as DNA, the CDR3 is TGCAGCGTTGGCCAGGGTCAATTAGGAGAAAAACTGTTTTTT. The rearrangement uses TRBV29-1 and TRBJ1-4, with a possible D match to TRBD1 (5 bases). The CDR3 extends over 14 amino acids. CDR1 and CDR2 from the germline V gene are SQVTM and ANQGSEA. Trimming removed 4 bases at V and 8 bases at J, with 17 bases between.

The J gene is TRBJ1-5, the V gene TRBV7-9, with 9 bases that match TRBD1. The germline V gene has CDR1 SEHNR and CDR2 FQNEAQ (reference sequence). This CDR3 region has 16 residues. The V and J ends lost 5 bases and 6 bases, in that order; junction bases with no gene match: 11. CDR3 in DNA: TGTGCCAGCAGCCCTTCCGGGACAGGGAAAATTCAGCCCCAGCATTTT. Its protein product is CASSPSGTGKIQPQHF.

This clone was seen only a few times. The rearrangement links TRBV18 to TRBJ2-3; 9 bases align to TRBD1. V lost 3 bases, J lost 1 base, and 2 bases stayed unmatched. The CDR3 length is 15 residues. CDR1 is KGHSH, CDR2 LQKENI, per germline. The CDR3 region has the DNA TGTGCCAGCTCACCGAGGGACAGGGGCACAGATACGCAGTATTTT. Protein sequence: CASSPRDRGTDTQYF.

The rearrangement links TRBV7-3 to TRBJ2-1; the D is unclear. The CDR3 length is 14 residues. Germline loops: CDR1 SGHTA, CDR2 FQGTGA. Deletions cut 5 bases from V and 6 bases from J, with 14 bases between. The CDR3 DNA reads TGTGCCAGCAGCCCTCGCAAGCTTGGCAATGAGCAGTTCTTC. Encoded protein: CASSPRKLGNEQFF.

In DNA form, the CDR3 reads TGCGCCAGCAGCTTGGGGGTCTCGGGGAACACTGAAGCTTTCTTT. Translation: CASSLGVSGNTEAFF. This chain links TRBV5-1 with TRBJ1-1; D gene unclear. From germline, CDR1 is SGHRS and CDR2 YFSETQ. The CDR3 extends over 15 amino acids. V was clipped by 0 bases and J by 1 base, with 10 bases between them.

The V and J genes are TRBV19 and TRBJ1-1, with TRBD1 identical over 7 bases. CDR3 length: 12 amino acids. Per the germline V gene, CDR1 is LNHDA and CDR2 is SQIVND (reference sequence). With V trimmed by 9 bases and J by 4 bases, 5 bases remained unmatched. The CDR3 DNA reads TGTGCCAGCTTGACAGGGACCACTGAAGCTTTCTTT. It specifies CASLTGTTEAFF. Supplemented by reference TRBV19 and TRBJ1-1, the full variable domain reads DGGITQSPKYLFRKEGQNVTLSCEQNLNHDAMYWYRQDPGQGLRLIYYSQIVNDFQKGDIAEGYSVSREKKESFPLTVTSAQKNPTAFYLCASLTGTTEAFFGQGTRLTVV.

Notes on this clone: The same CDR3 arises from other DNA sequences in this sample as well. The chain is built from TRBV28 and TRBJ1-2, with D perhaps matching TRBD1 (6 bases). The CDR3 sequence is 13 residues long. Trimming stripped 1 base from V and 8 bases from J, with 11 bases between. CDR1 and CDR2 (germline): MDHEN, SYDVKM. DNA of the CDR3: TGTGCCAGCAGTTTATATGGGGGCTACGGCTACACCTTC. Its protein product is CASSLYGGYGYTF.

The CDR3 sequence: CASSEGRSSGRGADTQYF. In DNA form, the CDR3 reads TGTGCCAGCAGTGAAGGGAGGTCTAGCGGGAGAGGGGCAGATACGCAGTATTTT. The chain links TRBV6-1 to TRBJ2-3; 10 bases align to TRBD2. The V and J ends lost 1 base and 4 bases, in that order; junction bases with no gene match: 11. The germline V gene encodes CDR1 MNHNS and CDR2 SASEGT. The length of the CDR3 is 18 residues.

This clone has more than one count but fewer than ten. This chain uses TRBV5-1 with TRBJ1-5, with TRBD1 as a possible D gene (5 bases). V gave up 0 bases and J gave up 2 bases, with 18 bases separating them. The CDR3 is 18 residues long. Looked up from germline, CDR1 is SGHRS and CDR2 is YFSETQ. The CDR3 loop reads CASSLGQGGVGGNQPQHF. CDR3 bases: TGCGCCAGCAGCTTGGGCCAGGGTGGGGTTGGCGGCAATCAGCCCCAGCATTTT.

This clone has just a few counts. V usage is TRBV5-8 and J usage is TRBJ2-2; D is unclear. CDR1 is SGHTS and CDR2 is YDEGEE in the germline V gene. The CDR3 totals 14 residues. The germline V and J ends were trimmed by 6 bases and 4 bases, with 13 bases remaining between them. DNA of the CDR3: TGTGCCAGCACGTCCCGAGCAGGCACCGGGGAGCTGTTTTTT. This codes for CASTSRAGTGELFF.

The V call is TRBV19, the J call TRBJ2-1; 8 nucleotides agree with TRBD1. V lost 1 base to trimming and J lost 7 bases; unmatched junction nucleotides: 9. The CDR3 runs 16 residues. The germline V gene has CDR1 LNHDA and CDR2 SQIVND (reference sequence). Here the CDR3 reads CASSIVGRGRGNEQFF. The CDR3 DNA sequence: TGTGCCAGTAGTATAGTTGGCAGGGGGCGCGGGAATGAGCAGTTCTTC.

The CDR3 protein is CASSFGLASRLSYEQYF. Here the CDR3 DNA reads TGCGCCAGCAGCTTTGGACTAGCGAGCCGACTATCCTACGAGCAGTACTTC. The chain has TRBV5-1 and TRBJ2-7, with 9 bases identical to TRBD2. The trim removed 2 bases at V and 1 base at J, leaving 10 bases unmatched. The CDR3 consists of 17 residues. Germline assignment: CDR1 SGHRS and CDR2 YFSETQ.